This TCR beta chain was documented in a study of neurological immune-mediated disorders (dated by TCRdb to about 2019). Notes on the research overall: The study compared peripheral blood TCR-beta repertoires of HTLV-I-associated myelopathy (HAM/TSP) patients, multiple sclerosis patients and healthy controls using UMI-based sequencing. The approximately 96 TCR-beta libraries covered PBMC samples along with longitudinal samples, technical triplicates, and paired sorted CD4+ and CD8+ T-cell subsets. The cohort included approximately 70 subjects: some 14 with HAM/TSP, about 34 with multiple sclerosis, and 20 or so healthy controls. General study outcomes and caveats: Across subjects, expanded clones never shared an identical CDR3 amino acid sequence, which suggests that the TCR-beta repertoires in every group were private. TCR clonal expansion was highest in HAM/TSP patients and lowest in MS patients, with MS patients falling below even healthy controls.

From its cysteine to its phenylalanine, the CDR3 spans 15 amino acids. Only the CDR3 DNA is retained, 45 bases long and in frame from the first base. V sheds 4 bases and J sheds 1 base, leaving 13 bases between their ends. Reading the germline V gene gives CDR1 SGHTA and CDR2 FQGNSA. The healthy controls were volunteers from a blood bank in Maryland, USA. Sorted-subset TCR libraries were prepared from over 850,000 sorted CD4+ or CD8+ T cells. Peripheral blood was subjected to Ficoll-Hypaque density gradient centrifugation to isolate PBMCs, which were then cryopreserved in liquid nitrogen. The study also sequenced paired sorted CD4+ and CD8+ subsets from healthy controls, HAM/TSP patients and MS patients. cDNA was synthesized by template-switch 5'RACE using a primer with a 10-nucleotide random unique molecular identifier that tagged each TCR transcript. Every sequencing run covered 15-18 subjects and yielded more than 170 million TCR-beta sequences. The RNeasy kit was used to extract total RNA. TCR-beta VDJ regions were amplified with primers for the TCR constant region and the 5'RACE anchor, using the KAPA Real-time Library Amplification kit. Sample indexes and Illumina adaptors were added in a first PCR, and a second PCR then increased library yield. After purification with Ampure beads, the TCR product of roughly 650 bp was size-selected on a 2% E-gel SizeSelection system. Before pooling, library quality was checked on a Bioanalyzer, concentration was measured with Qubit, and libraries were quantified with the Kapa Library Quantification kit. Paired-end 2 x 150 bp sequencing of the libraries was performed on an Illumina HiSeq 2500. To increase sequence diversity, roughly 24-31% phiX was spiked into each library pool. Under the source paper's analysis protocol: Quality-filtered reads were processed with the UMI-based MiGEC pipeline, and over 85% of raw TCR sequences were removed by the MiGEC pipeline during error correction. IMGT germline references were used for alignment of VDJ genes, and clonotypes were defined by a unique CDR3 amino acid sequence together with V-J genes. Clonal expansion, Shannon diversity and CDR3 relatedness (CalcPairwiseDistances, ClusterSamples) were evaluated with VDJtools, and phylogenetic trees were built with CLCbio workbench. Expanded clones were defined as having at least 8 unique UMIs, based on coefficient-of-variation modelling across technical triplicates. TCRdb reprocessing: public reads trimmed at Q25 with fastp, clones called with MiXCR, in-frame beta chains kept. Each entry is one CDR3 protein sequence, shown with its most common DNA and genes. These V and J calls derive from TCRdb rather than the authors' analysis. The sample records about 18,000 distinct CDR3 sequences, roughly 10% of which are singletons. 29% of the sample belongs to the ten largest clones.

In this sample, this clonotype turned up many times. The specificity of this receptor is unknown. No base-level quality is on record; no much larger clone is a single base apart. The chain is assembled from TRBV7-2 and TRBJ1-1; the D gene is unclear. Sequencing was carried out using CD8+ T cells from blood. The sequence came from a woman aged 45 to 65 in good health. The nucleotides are TGTGCCAGCAGCTGGTCAGCGGATGGGAACACTGAAGCTTTCTTT. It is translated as CASSWSADGNTEAFF.